These T cell receptor beta chains were read from a single sample in a study of CD8 T cells in Susac syndrome. TCRdb independently ran MiXCR on the immunoSEQ multiplex PCR reads; one entry per CDR3 protein. Among about 120,000 distinct CDR3 sequences listed, under 95% were seen once. The sample comprised CD8+ T cells from PBMCs. The receptors derive from a human donor in good health. Each CDR3 is given with its conserved first and last residue. D genes are given only for firm matches. Not all rows give a size; the values are once, few, many and, for expanded clones, a class.

V gene	J gene	clone size	D gene	CDR3 DNA	CDR3 protein
TRBV29-1	TRBJ2-7	NA	TRBD1	TGCAGCGTCCGCGACAGGGACAGGGGCTCCTACGAGCAGTACTTC	CSVRDRDRGSYEQYF
TRBV5-1	TRBJ1-4	NA	NA	TGCGCCAGCCGCCCGGACGGAGCTAATGAAAAACTGTTTTTT	CASRPDGANEKLFF
TRBV14	TRBJ1-3	few	NA	TGTGCCAGCAGCCTCCCCTCCCGAAACACCATATATTTT	CASSLPSRNTIYF
TRBV7-8	TRBJ2-3	once	TRBD1	TGTGCCAGCAGCTTAGTGGTCCGGGGACAGGACACAGATACGCAGTATTTT	CASSLVVRGQDTDTQYF
TRBV6-2/TRBV6-3	TRBJ2-3	NA	TRBD2	TGTGCCAGCAGCCCCTGGGCTAGCGGGCCAGATACGCAGTATTTT	CASSPWASGPDTQYF
TRBV19	TRBJ1-5	NA	TRBD1	TGTGCCAGTAGCGGGGGACAGGCTCGCAATCAGCCCCAGCATTTT	CASSGGQARNQPQHF
TRBV13	TRBJ2-1	NA	TRBD2	TGTGCCAGCAGGAAAAGTTTGGGGGGGGTGAGCTCCTACAGTGAGCAGTTCTTC	CASRKSLGGVSSYSEQFF
TRBV7-2	TRBJ1-6	NA	TRBD1	TGTGCCAGCAGCTTAGCCGGGACAGGGGGTAAATTGATCCACTTT	CASSLAGTGGKLIHF
TRBV19	TRBJ2-7	NA	NA	TGTGCCAGTAGTATACTGGACGGCTCCTACGAGCAGTACTTC	CASSILDGSYEQYF
TRBV19	TRBJ2-5	few	NA	TGTGCCAGTAGGGAACAAGAGACCCAGTACTTC	CASREQETQYF
TRBV3-1	TRBJ2-7	NA	NA	TGTGCCAGCAGCCAAAGCCTCCGGGGAGGAAACGAGCAGTACTTC	CASSQSLRGGNEQYF
TRBV12-5	TRBJ2-7	NA	TRBD1	TGTGCTAGTGGGCAGACAGGGCGCGACGAGCAGTACTTC	CASGQTGRDEQYF
TRBV2	TRBJ2-2	NA	NA	TGTGCCAGCAGCGGCGAGGGCTTACGGACCGGGGAGCTGTTTTTT	CASSGEGLRTGELFF
TRBV18	TRBJ2-2	NA	TRBD1	TGTGCCAGCTCACCACCGGGACAGCTGAACACCGGGGAGCTGTTTTTT	CASSPPGQLNTGELFF
TRBV7-2	TRBJ2-7	NA	NA	TGTGCCAGCAGCTTAGCAGACCCCGAGCAGTACTTC	CASSLADPEQYF
TRBV2	TRBJ1-1	NA	NA	TGTGCCAGCAGTGAAGCCAAGGGCACTGAAGCTTTCTTT	CASSEAKGTEAFF
TRBV7-2	TRBJ1-1	NA	NA	TGTGCCAGCAGCCCCCAACAGGGTATTGGTGAAGCTTTCTTT	CASSPQQGIGEAFF
TRBV7-2	TRBJ2-5	NA	NA	TGTGCCAGCAGCCAAATCACAGGGACCCGAGAGACCCAGTACTTC	CASSQITGTRETQYF
TRBV7-3	TRBJ2-7	NA	TRBD1	TGTGCCAGCAGCTTAGGGGGACAGGAACACGAGCAGTACTTC	CASSLGGQEHEQYF
TRBV7-8	TRBJ2-5	few	NA	TGTGCCAGCAGCTTGACACAGAGGTACCAAGAGACCCAGTACTTC	CASSLTQRYQETQYF
TRBV4-2	TRBJ2-2	NA	TRBD2	TGTGCCAGCAGTCAGGGACTAGCGGGAAGTAACACCGGGGAGCTGTTTTTT	CASSQGLAGSNTGELFF
TRBV7-9	TRBJ1-6	NA	NA	TGTGCCAGCAGCTTAGTGGACAGACTCCGCTCCTATAATTCACCCCTCCACTTT	CASSLVDRLRSYNSPLHF
TRBV6-1	TRBJ1-3	NA	TRBD1	TGTGCCAGCAGCGCCCTAACAGGGGTCTCTGGAAACACCATATATTTT	CASSALTGVSGNTIYF
TRBV7-6	TRBJ2-3	NA	NA	TGTGCCAGCAGCTTGGGTTCGAGCACAGATACGCAGTATTTT	CASSLGSSTDTQYF
TRBV6-1	TRBJ1-5	once	NA	TGTGCCAGCAGTGCACGCACGGGAACGGGGGCGAGCCAGCCCCAGCATTTT	CASSARTGTGASQPQHF
TRBV29-1	TRBJ2-7	NA	TRBD1	TGCAGCGTCGCCGGGACAGAGGCAAACGAGCAGTACTTC	CSVAGTEANEQYF
TRBV29-1	TRBJ1-1	NA	NA	TGCAGCGTTGACTCATTCCCTGAAGCTTTCTTT	CSVDSFPEAFF
TRBV4-2	TRBJ2-1	NA	TRBD2	TGTGCCAGCAGCCAAGAGGGGACTAGCGGTGAGCAGTTCTTC	CASSQEGTSGEQFF
TRBV7-2	TRBJ1-2	NA	NA	TGTGCCAGCAGCTTAGATGAGGACTACACCTTC	CASSLDEDYTF
TRBV20-1	TRBJ1-2	NA	NA	TGCAGTGCTAGCGGACCGCTGTTCTCCTTC	CSASGPLFSF
TRBV20-1	TRBJ1-5	NA	NA	TGCAGTGCTAGGAAGGACAATAGCAATCAGCCCCAGCATTTT	CSARKDNSNQPQHF
TRBV7-2	TRBJ1-3	NA	NA	TGTGCCAGCAGCTTAGCGTTGATCGGAAACACCATATATTTT	CASSLALIGNTIYF
TRBV19	TRBJ2-2	NA	NA	TGTGCCAGTAGTATAAGTCCAGGGACGAGCACCGGGGAGCTGTTTTTT	CASSISPGTSTGELFF
TRBV2	TRBJ1-5	NA	TRBD1	TGTGCCAGCAGTGATGGGGACAGCAAGAATCAGCCCCAGCATTTT	CASSDGDSKNQPQHF
TRBV29-1	TRBJ2-7	NA	TRBD2	TGCAGCGTTATAGCGGGAGAGCGAGAGCAGTACTTC	CSVIAGEREQYF
TRBV5-1	TRBJ2-4	NA	NA	TGCGCCAGCAGCTTGACAGGGAGCGAAAACATTCAGTACTTC	CASSLTGSENIQYF
TRBV12-3/TRBV12-4	TRBJ2-1	NA	NA	TGTGCCAGCAGTATCGGGGGTTACTCCTACAATGAGCAGTTCTTC	CASSIGGYSYNEQFF
TRBV29-1	TRBJ2-3	NA	NA	TGCAGCGTTCTAGCAGGGGGGAGCACAGATACGCAGTATTTT	CSVLAGGSTDTQYF
TRBV6-5	TRBJ2-3	NA	TRBD2	TGTGCCAGCAGTTCGGGGGGGCAGGGGTACGATACGCAGTATTTT	CASSSGGQGYDTQYF
TRBV20-1	TRBJ1-4	NA	TRBD1	TGCAGTGCTACCGGGACAGATAATGAAAAACTGTTTTTT	CSATGTDNEKLFF
TRBV2	TRBJ2-4	NA	NA	TGTGCCAGCAGTGAATTAGCGGAGAAGCCCCCACACTTC	CASSELAEKPPHF
TRBV5-1	TRBJ2-7	NA	NA	TGCGCCAGCAGTTGGGGATCTAATATGGATACACTCTCCTACGAGCAGTACTTC	CASSWGSNMDTLSYEQYF
TRBV10-3	TRBJ1-1	NA	NA	TGTGCCATCAGTGACAGGGCCTCCCGCACTGAAGCTTTCTTT	CAISDRASRTEAFF
TRBV9	TRBJ2-2	NA	TRBD2	TGTGCCAGCAGCGCCATGACTAGCGGGAAGACCGGGGAGCTGTTTTTT	CASSAMTSGKTGELFF
TRBV19	TRBJ1-1	NA	TRBD1	TGTGCCAGTAGTCGACAGGGAAGGGGCACTGAAGCTTTCTTT	CASSRQGRGTEAFF
TRBV20-1	TRBJ2-3	NA	NA	TGCAGTGCTAGAGATTTGGACAGCGCCCTCACAGATACGCAGTATTTT	CSARDLDSALTDTQYF
TRBV3-1	TRBJ2-5	once	TRBD1	TGTGCCAGCAGCCAATCCGGACAGGGCCGGGAGACCCAGTACTTC	CASSQSGQGRETQYF
TRBV24-1	TRBJ2-1	NA	TRBD1	TGTGCCACCAGCGACAGGGCCTACAATGAGCAGTTCTTC	CATSDRAYNEQFF
TRBV28	TRBJ2-7	NA	NA	TGTGCCAGCAACATAGGGGTTTCCGAGCAGTACTTC	CASNIGVSEQYF
TRBV20-1	TRBJ2-1	NA	NA	TGCAGTGCTAGAGCGACGACCCGGCGGTACAATGAGCAGTTCTTC	CSARATTRRYNEQFF
TRBV20-1	TRBJ1-1	NA	TRBD1	TGCAGTGCCGGACAGGGTGGGAACACTGAAGCTTTCTTT	CSAGQGGNTEAFF
TRBV7-9	TRBJ1-3	NA	NA	TGTGCCAGCAGCTTAGCGCGGGTTGAGGGAGCCGGAAACACCATATATTTT	CASSLARVEGAGNTIYF
TRBV2	TRBJ1-2	NA	NA	TGTGCCAGCAGGGACGAGTCTAACTATGGCTACACCTTC	CASRDESNYGYTF
TRBV2	TRBJ1-3	NA	NA	TGTGCCAGCAGTGAAAGCGGGGGCTCTGGAAACACCATATATTTT	CASSESGGSGNTIYF
TRBV19	TRBJ2-3	NA	NA	TGTGCCAGTAGTATAGCGGGCGGCCTGAGCACAGATACGCAGTATTTT	CASSIAGGLSTDTQYF
TRBV12-3/TRBV12-4	TRBJ1-4	NA	NA	TGTGCCAGCAGATCCGGCGCCGTTAATGAAAAACTGTTTTTT	CASRSGAVNEKLFF
TRBV19	TRBJ2-3	NA	TRBD2	TGTGCCAGCGCTAGCGGACTCGGCACAGATACGCAGTATTTT	CASASGLGTDTQYF